Here is one TCR beta chain with its context. Antigen specificity is unknown. Data came from immunoSEQ multiplex PCR; TCRdb stores just in-frame clones and leaves some out. Of fewer than 9,000 clones listed, approximately 90% are singletons. This record comes from a study of PD-1 blockade in classical Hodgkin lymphoma. The germline V gene has CDR1 MNHEY and CDR2 SVGAGI. V shed 7 bases and J 8 bases; nucleotides not matched to a gene: 7. This CDR3 comprises 14 residues. Time point given: cycle 4 day 1 (C4D1), after around six weeks of nivolumab. Brentuximab vedotin exposure varied among the patients, all of whom had relapsed after autologous stem cell transplantation. Classification of best responses gave complete response, partial response or progressive disease. Study-wide results and limits: Patients starting nivolumab less than 1 year after ASCT had lower diversity and were excluded from later analyses.

Sequences were derived from peripheral blood mononuclear cells (PBMCs), sampled before the fourth cycle of nivolumab. The TCR was taken from a human donor with classical Hodgkin lymphoma. This chain connects TRBV6-5 to TRBJ1-6; 8 positions agree with TRBD1. CDR3 sequence: CASKMNRGDSPLHF. In DNA form, the CDR3 reads TGTGCCAGCAAGATGAACAGGGGGGATTCACCCCTCCACTTT.